This is a list of T cell receptor beta chains from one sample in a study of blood T cell repertoires in COVID-19. TCRdb's copy holds only in-frame clones and misses some; the assay was immunoSEQ multiplex PCR. The repertoire holds 95,000 to 150,000 clones, with more than 75% as singletons. Sequenced sample: peripheral blood. The source is a man in his fifties or sixties with acute or convalescent COVID-19. The CDR3 runs from the conserved cysteine through the conserved F or W. A D gene is named only where the DNA matches it firmly. Expanded clones are given a class, and other clones once, few, many or no size at all.

cdr3_nt cdr3_aa clone_size cdr3_length j_call v_call d_call
TGTGCCAGCAGCTTCGGGGGGCAGCCCCAGCATTTT CASSFGGQPQHF once 12 TRBJ1-5 TRBV5-6 -
TGTGCCAGCAGCTTAGCGAGGGATCAGCCCCAGCATTTT CASSLARDQPQHF - 13 TRBJ1-5 TRBV7-2 -
TGTGCCAGTAGGGTGCAGGGGGAATACTATGGCTACACCTTC CASRVQGEYYGYTF - 14 TRBJ1-2 TRBV19 TRBD1
TGTGCCAGCAGCTTACAATCCAGCGGGGTATCCTACGAGCAGTACTTC CASSLQSSGVSYEQYF - 16 TRBJ2-7 TRBV11-2 TRBD2
TGTGCCACCAGTGAACTGGGACTAGCGGGAGACCTTGAGCAGTTCTTC CATSELGLAGDLEQFF - 16 TRBJ2-1 TRBV24-1 TRBD2
TGTGCCAGCAGCGCGTCTGCGGGACAGGTGACTAACTATGGCTACACCTTC CASSASAGQVTNYGYTF - 17 TRBJ1-2 TRBV7-2 TRBD1
TGTGCCACCAGTGTCAGGGCAGATACGCAGTATTTT CATSVRADTQYF - 12 TRBJ2-3 TRBV24-1 -
TGTGCCAGTAGTATTCAGGAGGGATCCTACGAGCAGTACTTC CASSIQEGSYEQYF once 14 TRBJ2-7 TRBV19 -
TGTGCCAGTAGTCCCGGACAGGGGGCTGTTGGCTACACCTTC CASSPGQGAVGYTF - 14 TRBJ1-2 TRBV19 TRBD1
TGCAGCGTTCGGGCCGGACAGGGTTACAATCAGCCCCAGCATTTT CSVRAGQGYNQPQHF - 15 TRBJ1-5 TRBV29-1 TRBD1
TGCGCCAGCAGCTTGGACAGGGGGACTAGCTCATATACGCAGTATTTT CASSLDRGTSSYTQYF - 16 TRBJ2-3 TRBV5-1 -
TGTGCCAGCAGTTTCGGGCAGTGGGAGTACAATGAGCAGTTCTTC CASSFGQWEYNEQFF - 15 TRBJ2-1 TRBV27 -
TGTGCCAGCAGCACGGAGGCTAGCACAGATACGCAGTATTTT CASSTEASTDTQYF - 14 TRBJ2-3 TRBV7-9 -
TGCGCCAGCAGTGAAGTGGGAGGGGCGGGTGAGCAGTTCTTC CASSEVGGAGEQFF once 14 TRBJ2-1 TRBV10-1 TRBD2
TGTGCCAGTAGTACTCTACAGGGACGGTCACCCCTCCACTTT CASSTLQGRSPLHF - 14 TRBJ1-6 TRBV19 -
TGTGCCAGCAGCTGGGGCCGCCGTGGCTACACCTTC CASSWGRRGYTF - 12 TRBJ1-2 TRBV5-6 -
TGCGCCAGCAGGTCCGTGTCGAACACCGGGGAGCTGTTTTTT CASRSVSNTGELFF - 14 TRBJ2-2 TRBV5-1 -
TGTGCCAGCAGGCCTCAACGACTAGCGGGGTCTACTGAGCAGTTCTTC CASRPQRLAGSTEQFF - 16 TRBJ2-1 TRBV27 TRBD2
TGTGCCAGCAGCTTAGCCGGGAATCAGCCCCAGCATTTT CASSLAGNQPQHF once 13 TRBJ1-5 TRBV11-2 -
TGTGCCAGTAGTAACGGACAGGGGGCGGGAGGCTACACCTTC CASSNGQGAGGYTF - 14 TRBJ1-2 TRBV19 TRBD1
TGTGCCAGCCAGACTAGCGGGACCTACGAGCAGTACTTC CASQTSGTYEQYF - 13 TRBJ2-7 TRBV6-5 TRBD2
TGTGCCAGCAGCTTAGGGGGCCTGGCTGAAGCTTTCTTT CASSLGGLAEAFF - 13 TRBJ1-1 TRBV7-9 -
TGTGCCAGCAGTTGGGCCCAGATCGGCACTGAAGCTTTCTTT CASSWAQIGTEAFF - 14 TRBJ1-1 TRBV27 -
TGTGCCAGTAGTATAAAGGTAGGGACAGAAAGCAATCAGCCCCAGCATTTT CASSIKVGTESNQPQHF few 17 TRBJ1-5 TRBV19 TRBD1
TGTGCCTGGAGTAAGACACTAGCGGGATCTGGCTACGAGCAGTACTTC CAWSKTLAGSGYEQYF - 16 TRBJ2-7 TRBV30 TRBD2
TGTGCCAGCAGCTCATCGGGACAGGGGGCTTTCGAGCAGTACTTC CASSSSGQGAFEQYF - 15 TRBJ2-7 TRBV5-4 TRBD1
TGTGCCAGCAGCCCCGGACAGGGGAATCAGCCCCAGCATTTT CASSPGQGNQPQHF - 14 TRBJ1-5 TRBV14 TRBD1
TGTGCCAGCAGCTCCGCAGGGGGCACTGAAGCTTTCTTT CASSSAGGTEAFF - 13 TRBJ1-1 TRBV7-8 TRBD1
TGCGCCAGCACAAGCCTGGTTAACTATGGCTACACCTTC CASTSLVNYGYTF - 13 TRBJ1-2 TRBV10-2 -
TGTGCCACCAGTGATACATCCGGGAGCTCCTACAATGAGCAGTTCTTC CATSDTSGSSYNEQFF - 16 TRBJ2-1 TRBV24-1 -
TGTGCCAGCAGTATGGTCAGGGACACTGAAGCTTTCTTT CASSMVRDTEAFF - 13 TRBJ1-1 TRBV6-5 -
TGTGCCTCAAAAGCGGGAGGTTCCTACAATGAGCAGTTCTTC CASKAGGSYNEQFF - 14 TRBJ2-1 TRBV25-1 TRBD2
TGCGCCAGCAGCCCACTAGCGGGAGGGCTATCAGATACGCAGTATTTT CASSPLAGGLSDTQYF once 16 TRBJ2-3 TRBV4-1 TRBD2
TGTGCCAGCAGTCCTTCTCGGTTTAATTCACCCCTCCACTTT CASSPSRFNSPLHF - 14 TRBJ1-6 TRBV28 -
TGTGCCAGCAGACCAACTAGCGGGTCTAACAATGAGCAGTTCTTC CASRPTSGSNNEQFF - 15 TRBJ2-1 TRBV4-2 TRBD2
TGTGCCATCAGTGGGACAGACAGGGGGCTCACTGAAGCTTTCTTT CAISGTDRGLTEAFF - 15 TRBJ1-1 TRBV10-3 TRBD1
TGTGCCAGCAGTTCGGGACAGCTAAACAATCAGCCCCAGCATTTT CASSSGQLNNQPQHF - 15 TRBJ1-5 TRBV6-5 TRBD1
TGTGCCAGCAGCCAAGCGGCAGGGGACTATGGCTACACCTTC CASSQAAGDYGYTF - 14 TRBJ1-2 TRBV3-1/TRBV3-2 -